The present entry profiles one TCR beta chain with its context. Clones were sequenced by immunoSEQ multiplex PCR, and TCRdb holds only the in-frame ones, with some missing. This table holds 600,000 to 900,000 clones, over 75% found once. Germline CDR1 and CDR2: SGHAT and FQNNGV. The junction had 8 bases not matched to a gene; V was cut back by 0 bases and J by 6 bases. The CDR3 has 17 amino acids. This entry is derived from a study of shared T cell receptors in the human thymus. This sample was shared with a second study, whose subject was human thymus T cells. From that second work: All donors were healthy Finnish infants who were undergoing corrective surgery to treat congenital heart defects. Thymus tissue for the work was resected from patients undergoing corrective heart surgery. Usage of V and J genes appeared biased in thymic and blood repertoires. Related work showed strongly overlapping thymic repertoires across unrelated individuals.

Input material: thymocytes. V usage is TRBV11-2 and J usage is TRBJ2-2, with 9 bases matching TRBD2. The clonotype comes from a girl less than two years old with a congenital heart defect. In nucleotides, the CDR3 is TGTGCCAGCAGCTTAGATCTGGTGCGGGGGGGACCCGGGGAGCTGTTTTTT. Encoded protein: CASSLDLVRGGPGELFF.